The 20 T cell receptor beta chains below all came from one sample that was sequenced in a study of T cell repertoires in cytomegalovirus infection. TCRdb itself ran the reads through MiXCR, one entry per CDR3 protein. Seen here are 400,000 to 550,000 distinct CDR3 sequences, approximately 10% observed once, and the top ten hold roughly 10%. The specimen sequenced was PBMCs. These receptors originate from a human donor in good health (CMV status not recorded). Some clones in this sample may be carry-over from other donors' samples.

This clonotype appeared many times. The rearrangement joins TRBV7-2 to TRBJ2-5; 7 bases map to TRBD1. CDR1 and CDR2 (germline): SGHTA, FQGNSA. Trimming took 5 bases from V and 5 from J; bases not matched to a gene: 11. The CDR3 is 15 residues long. CDR3 bases: TGTGCCAGCAGCCAAACCGCGACAGGGTTTGAGACCCAGTACTTC. Its protein is CASSQTATGFETQYF.

The chain joins TRBV11-3 to TRBJ2-1; D may be TRBD2 (6 bases). The germline gives CDR1 SGHNT, CDR2 YENEEA. Trimming pared 4 bases from V and 2 bases from J, leaving 15 bases between. The CDR3 spans 16 residues. The CDR3 coding sequence is TGTGCCAGCAGCTCGGGGACTGGGAGTACCTACAATGAGCAGTTCTTC. Encoded protein: CASSSGTGSTYNEQFF.

The chain joins TRBV11-2 to TRBJ1-1; no clear D gene. The V gene lost 3 bases and the J gene lost 4 bases, with 6 bases spanning the gap. Germline V CDR1 and CDR2: SGHAT, FQNNGV. This CDR3 has 12 amino acids. The CDR3 loop is CASSFKGTEAFF. In DNA form, the CDR3 reads TGTGCCAGCAGCTTTAAGGGCACTGAAGCTTTCTTT.

This clonotype was picked up many times. This chain connects TRBV6-1 to TRBJ1-6; 8 nucleotides match TRBD1. The CDR3 spans 13 residues. The V gene end was trimmed by 11 bases and the J gene end by 10 bases; junction bases not matched to a gene: 10. Looked up from germline, CDR1 is MNHNS and CDR2 is SASEGT. The CDR3 sequence is CAARQGLISPLHF. The CDR3 DNA follows: TGTGCCGCCCGACAGGGGTTAATATCACCCCTCCACTTT.

This clonotype occurred many times. This chain joins TRBV19 and TRBJ1-2; D is perhaps TRBD1 (6 bases). In germline, CDR1 is LNHDA, CDR2 SQIVND (reference sequence). With 4 bases removed from V and 2 bases from J, the gap between germline ends came to 14 bases. The CDR3 runs to 15 residues. CDR3 sequence (DNA): TGTGCCAGTAGTACCGCAGGGGCCTACAACTATGGCTACACCTTC. Translated: CASSTAGAYNYGYTF. Full variable domain (missing parts from reference TRBV19 and TRBJ1-2): DGGITQSPKYLFRKEGQNVTLSCEQNLNHDAMYWYRQDPGQGLRLIYYSQIVNDFQKGDIAEGYSVSREKKESFPLTVTSAQKNPTAFYLCASSTAGAYNYGYTFGSGTRLTVV.

With regard to this clonotype: A junction boundary mismatches the germline segment, possibly from a read error. V usage is TRBV27 and J usage is TRBJ2-5, with D possibly being TRBD1 (6 bases). The CDR3 sequence is 15 residues long. Germline CDR1 and CDR2: MNHEY and SMNVEV (reference sequence). The CDR3 DNA follows: TGTGCCAACAGTTTCATCCTAGGGACACAAGAGACCCAGTACTTC. Residues: CANSFILGTQETQYF.

The genes are TRBV19 and TRBJ1-5; unclear D gene. The V gene's germline CDR1 is LNHDA and CDR2 SQIVND (reference sequence). The V end lost 1 base, the J end lost 6 bases, and 16 bases lay between the germline ends. The CDR3 consists of 16 residues. This CDR3 is CASSIVRPGGRQPQHF. Written as DNA, the CDR3 is TGTGCCAGTAGTATAGTACGCCCCGGAGGGCGTCAGCCCCAGCATTTT.

This clonotype was seen a handful of times. The CDR3 sequence: CASSTGQGGPAEQYF. The CDR3 nucleotides read TGTGCCAGCAGCACGGGACAGGGGGGACCCGCCGAGCAGTACTTC. The genes are TRBV6-5 and TRBJ2-7, with 11 bases matching TRBD1. With V trimmed by 6 bases and J by 6 bases, 10 bases remained unmatched. The CDR3 sequence is 15 residues long. Germline V gene lookup returns CDR1 MNHEY and CDR2 SVGAGI.

This clonotype has a count of ten or more. The rearrangement links TRBV4-1 to TRBJ2-1; D is unresolved. The length of the CDR3 is 12 residues. V lost 4 bases, J lost 5 bases, and 6 bases lay in between. From germline, CDR1 is MGHRA and CDR2 YSYEKL. Here the CDR3 DNA reads TGCGCCAGCAGCCCCGAGGACAATGAGCAGTTCTTC. Its protein product is CASSPEDNEQFF.

This clonotype was seen only a few times. The V gene is TRBV4-2, the J gene TRBJ2-5; the D gene could be TRBD1 or TRBD2 (6 bases each). From germline, CDR1 is LGHNA and CDR2 YNFKEQ. Trimming removed 4 bases from V and 3 bases from J, with 21 bases in between. The CDR3 runs to 17 residues. As DNA, the CDR3 is TGTGCCAGCAGCCTACTCCTGGGGGGCCACTCCGAAGAGACCCAGTACTTC. Protein product: CASSLLLGGHSEETQYF.

V gene TRBV13 combines with J gene TRBJ2-1, with D tentatively TRBD2 (6 bases). V was pared by 5 bases and J by 7 bases, with 15 bases between. CDR3 length: 14 amino acids. Germline-derived CDR1 and CDR2 are PRHDT and FYEKMQ (reference sequence). The CDR3 sequence is CASSPRLDANEQFF. In DNA, the CDR3 is TGTGCCAGCAGCCCCCGACTAGATGCGAATGAGCAGTTCTTC.

This clonotype was recorded a few times. This sequence joins TRBV20-1 and TRBJ2-7, with D perhaps TRBD2 (6 bases). The germline V and J ends were trimmed by 3 bases and 6 bases, with 12 bases remaining between them. Germline V gene data show CDR1 as DFQATT and CDR2 as SNEGSKA (reference sequence). The CDR3 contains 12 residues. CDR3 DNA: TGCAGTGCTAGTGGTAGCGGCGGCGAGCAGTACTTC. It specifies CSASGSGGEQYF.

This clonotype was seen many times. The V call is TRBV7-8, the J call TRBJ1-2; D unresolved. The CDR3 extends over 14 amino acids. Germline CDR1 reads SGHVS; CDR2 reads FQNEAQ. V was cut by 4 bases and J by 6 bases, with 15 bases left in between. The DNA for the CDR3 is TGTGCCAGCAGCTCCACTGGACCTCCCGATGGCTACACCTTC. This encodes CASSSTGPPDGYTF. Supplemented by reference TRBV7-8 and TRBJ1-2, the full variable domain reads GAGVSQSPRYKVAKRGQDVALRCDPISGHVSLFWYQQALGQGPEFLTYFQNEAQLDKSGLPSDRFFAERPEGSVSTLKIQRTQQEDSAVYLCASSSTGPPDGYTFGSGTRLTVV.

This clonotype was counted many times. V and J are TRBV6-5 and TRBJ2-7; weak D call: TRBD1 (5 bases). Trimming removed 0 bases from V and 4 bases from J, with 13 bases in between. Per germline, CDR1 MNHEY and CDR2 SVGAGI. This CDR3 is 15 amino acids long. This CDR3 reads CASSYSIAGLYEQYF. The CDR3 DNA reads TGTGCCAGCAGTTACTCGATAGCAGGGTTGTACGAGCAGTACTTC.

This clonotype was seen repeatedly, ten times or more. V is TRBV12-3 or TRBV12-4 and J is TRBJ2-7; the D call may be TRBD1 or TRBD2 (5 bases each). The CDR3 sequence is 15 residues long. V was cut by 5 bases and J by 1 base, with 15 bases left in between. CDR3 coding DNA: TGTGCCAGCAGTAATGGAAAGGGGACGTCCTACGAGCAGTACTTC. Translated, it gives CASSNGKGTSYEQYF.

This clonotype was observed at least ten times. V gene TRBV7-9 combines with J gene TRBJ2-7, with TRBD2 identical over 13 bases. The V segment lost 5 bases and the J segment 7 bases; nucleotides outside the gene matches: 8. CDR1 is SEHNR and CDR2 is FQNEAQ in the germline V gene (reference sequence). The CDR3 consists of 15 residues. Here the CDR3 reads CASSPRTSGRREQYF. The CDR3 bases are TGTGCCAGCAGCCCCCGGACTAGCGGGAGACGGGAGCAGTACTTC.

Many counts were recorded for this clonotype. The rearrangement uses TRBV7-9 and TRBJ2-2; D call uncertain. The length of the CDR3 is 12 residues. Between the trimmed V and J ends, which lost 5 bases and 7 bases, there was a span of 8 bases. Per germline, CDR1 SEHNR and CDR2 FQNEAQ (reference sequence). CDR3 region: CASSPQYGELFF. CDR3 nucleotides: TGTGCCAGCAGCCCTCAATACGGGGAGCTGTTTTTT.

There are a few counts of this clonotype. The chain recombines TRBV19 with TRBJ1-1, with D hard to call. Germline CDR1 reads LNHDA; CDR2 reads SQIVND (reference sequence). The V end lost 3 bases, the J end lost 3 bases, and 14 bases lay between the germline ends. CDR3 length equals 15 residues. As DNA, the CDR3 is TGTGCCAGTAGTATTGGAAGGCAGTACGACACTGAAGCTTTCTTT. Encoded protein: CASSIGRQYDTEAFF.

This clonotype came up many times. The chain joins TRBV6-1 to TRBJ2-2; no definite D call. The V end was cut by 7 bases, the J end by 5 bases, with 11 bases between. This CDR3 comprises 13 residues. Looked up from germline, CDR1 is MNHNS and CDR2 is SASEGT. CDR3 in amino acids: CASTEVATGELFF. CDR3 coding DNA: TGTGCCAGCACCGAGGTGGCAACCGGGGAGCTGTTTTTT.

This clonotype occurred a few times. The CDR3 coding sequence is TGTGCCAGCAGCTTGGAAAGGGGGGCTGGCTACACCTTC. It codes for CASSLERGAGYTF. The rearrangement uses TRBV5-4 and TRBJ1-2; possibly TRBD1 for D (6 bases). The CDR3 runs 13 residues. V lost 0 bases and J 7 bases, leaving 10 bases between the germline ends. The germline CDR1 and CDR2 sequences are SGHNT and YYREEE (reference sequence).